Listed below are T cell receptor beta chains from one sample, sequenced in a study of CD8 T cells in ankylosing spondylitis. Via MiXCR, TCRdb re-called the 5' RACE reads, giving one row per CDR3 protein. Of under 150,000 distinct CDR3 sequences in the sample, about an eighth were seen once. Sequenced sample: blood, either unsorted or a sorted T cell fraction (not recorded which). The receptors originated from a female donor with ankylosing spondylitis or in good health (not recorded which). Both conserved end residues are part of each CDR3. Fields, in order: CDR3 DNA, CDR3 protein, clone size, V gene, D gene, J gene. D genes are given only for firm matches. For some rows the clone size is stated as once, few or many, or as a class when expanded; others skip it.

cdr3_nt: TGCGCCAGCAGCCAAGTTGGAAACAGGAACTATGGCTACACCTTC; cdr3_aa: CASSQVGNRNYGYTF; clone_size: many; v_call: TRBV4-1; d_call: .; j_call: TRBJ1-2
cdr3_nt: TGTGCCAGCAGTCCTACTTCTAGCGTTCCGCAGTTCTTC; cdr3_aa: CASSPTSSVPQFF; clone_size: .; v_call: TRBV6-2/TRBV6-3; d_call: .; j_call: TRBJ2-1
cdr3_nt: TGCAGTGCTAGTGGGGGCCACAATGAGCAGTTCTTC; cdr3_aa: CSASGGHNEQFF; clone_size: many; v_call: TRBV20-1; d_call: .; j_call: TRBJ2-1
cdr3_nt: TGCGCCAGCAGCGACTCGGACTACCACACAGATACGCAGTATTTT; cdr3_aa: CASSDSDYHTDTQYF; clone_size: many; v_call: TRBV5-1; d_call: .; j_call: TRBJ2-3
cdr3_nt: TGTGCCAGCAGCGTAGGTGAGGAAAAGGGCACCGGGGAGCTGTTTTTT; cdr3_aa: CASSVGEEKGTGELFF; clone_size: many; v_call: TRBV9; d_call: .; j_call: TRBJ2-2
cdr3_nt: TGCGCCAGCAGCTTGGTACCTAACCGGGGTTTGACCGGGGAGCTGTTTTTT; cdr3_aa: CASSLVPNRGLTGELFF; clone_size: .; v_call: TRBV5-1; d_call: .; j_call: TRBJ2-2
cdr3_nt: TGTGCCAGCAGCTCCCAACCTTATATAACCGGAAACACCATATATTTT; cdr3_aa: CASSSQPYITGNTIYF; clone_size: .; v_call: TRBV7-9; d_call: .; j_call: TRBJ1-3
cdr3_nt: TGTGCCATCACTGCGGGGCGCTCCTACGAGCAGTACTTC; cdr3_aa: CAITAGRSYEQYF; clone_size: many; v_call: TRBV10-3; d_call: .; j_call: TRBJ2-7
cdr3_nt: TGCAGTGCTAGGGGGACCCAGGGGGCCATTAGTAATTCACCCCTCCACTTT; cdr3_aa: CSARGTQGAISNSPLHF; clone_size: many; v_call: TRBV20-1; d_call: TRBD1; j_call: TRBJ1-6
cdr3_nt: TGTGCCAGCAGCCCGGCGGCGGGAGGCACAGATACGCAGTATTTT; cdr3_aa: CASSPAAGGTDTQYF; clone_size: many; v_call: TRBV5-4; d_call: TRBD2; j_call: TRBJ2-3
cdr3_nt: TGTGCCAGCAGTCTTCAATACCCGGGACTAGCGGGAGCTACAGATACGCAGTATTTT; cdr3_aa: CASSLQYPGLAGATDTQYF; clone_size: .; v_call: TRBV28; d_call: TRBD2; j_call: TRBJ2-3
cdr3_nt: TGCGCCAGCAGTACCTCTAGCGCGGGCTCCTACAATGAGCAGTTCTTC; cdr3_aa: CASSTSSAGSYNEQFF; clone_size: .; v_call: TRBV23-1; d_call: .; j_call: TRBJ2-1
cdr3_nt: TGTGCCAGCAGTTCAGGGGTGGGGCGGGGTTTTGGAAACATTCAGTACTTC; cdr3_aa: CASSSGVGRGFGNIQYF; clone_size: many; v_call: TRBV27; d_call: .; j_call: TRBJ2-4
cdr3_nt: TGTGCCAGCAGCGTACAGCTGAACACTGAAGCTTTCTTT; cdr3_aa: CASSVQLNTEAFF; clone_size: few; v_call: TRBV7-8; d_call: .; j_call: TRBJ1-1
cdr3_nt: TGTGCCAGCTCACCGGGACAGGATCGACCCTTTGCGGGCTACACCTTC; cdr3_aa: CASSPGQDRPFAGYTF; clone_size: many; v_call: TRBV18; d_call: TRBD1; j_call: TRBJ1-2
cdr3_nt: TGTGCCAGCAGTGTCGGGGGAGCGGGCTTGGATCAGCCCCAGCATTTT; cdr3_aa: CASSVGGAGLDQPQHF; clone_size: many; v_call: TRBV2; d_call: .; j_call: TRBJ1-5
cdr3_nt: TGCAGTGCTAGCCCCGGACACATCTCTGGAAACACCATATATTTT; cdr3_aa: CSASPGHISGNTIYF; clone_size: .; v_call: TRBV20-1; d_call: .; j_call: TRBJ1-3
cdr3_nt: TGTGCCAGCAGCTTGTTACCCTCGACTAGCGGGAGCAACAATGAGCAGTTCTTC; cdr3_aa: CASSLLPSTSGSNNEQFF; clone_size: many; v_call: TRBV5-5; d_call: TRBD2; j_call: TRBJ2-1
cdr3_nt: TGCAGCGTTGAGCGAGGGGCTAGCGGGAGAGTGGCCTACAATGAGCAGTTCTTC; cdr3_aa: CSVERGASGRVAYNEQFF; clone_size: many; v_call: TRBV29-1; d_call: TRBD2; j_call: TRBJ2-1
cdr3_nt: TGTGCCAGCAGCAGGCTCTCGGCGGGAGGTTACAATGAGCAGTTCTTC; cdr3_aa: CASSRLSAGGYNEQFF; clone_size: .; v_call: TRBV3-1; d_call: TRBD2; j_call: TRBJ2-1
cdr3_nt: TGTGCCAGCAGCGGGGGATCCCCTAGCACAGATACGCAGTATTTT; cdr3_aa: CASSGGSPSTDTQYF; clone_size: few; v_call: TRBV7-2; d_call: .; j_call: TRBJ2-3
cdr3_nt: TGTGCCAGCAGTTTCGAGACAGGGAATTCACCCCTCCACTTT; cdr3_aa: CASSFETGNSPLHF; clone_size: many; v_call: TRBV12-3/TRBV12-4; d_call: TRBD1; j_call: TRBJ1-6
cdr3_nt: TGCAGCGGGCAGGCCTTGAACACTGAAGCTTTCTTT; cdr3_aa: CSGQALNTEAFF; clone_size: many; v_call: TRBV29-1; d_call: .; j_call: TRBJ1-1
cdr3_nt: TGTGCCAGCAGTTTAATGGAGACCCAGTACTTC; cdr3_aa: CASSLMETQYF; clone_size: many; v_call: TRBV12-3/TRBV12-4; d_call: .; j_call: TRBJ2-5
cdr3_nt: TGTGCCAGCAGTTTGTATGGGAGGGTCGACGGGGAGCTGTTTTTT; cdr3_aa: CASSLYGRVDGELFF; clone_size: many; v_call: TRBV12-3/TRBV12-4; d_call: TRBD2; j_call: TRBJ2-2
cdr3_nt: TGTGCCAGCAGCTCCGGGACTAGCGGGGGTAATGAGCAGTTCTTC; cdr3_aa: CASSSGTSGGNEQFF; clone_size: many; v_call: TRBV7-2; d_call: TRBD2; j_call: TRBJ2-1
cdr3_nt: TGTGCCAGCAGTTACGCCAGGGGTTGGAATCAGCCCCAGCATTTT; cdr3_aa: CASSYARGWNQPQHF; clone_size: many; v_call: TRBV6-2/TRBV6-3; d_call: .; j_call: TRBJ1-5
cdr3_nt: TGCAGTGCTACCACGGACTACGGTAATGAAAAACTGTTTTTT; cdr3_aa: CSATTDYGNEKLFF; clone_size: many; v_call: TRBV20-1; d_call: .; j_call: TRBJ1-4
cdr3_nt: TGTGCCAGCAGCCCCCCCCCAGGGGCCTTGAACACTGAAGCTTTCTTT; cdr3_aa: CASSPPPGALNTEAFF; clone_size: many; v_call: TRBV11-3; d_call: .; j_call: TRBJ1-1
cdr3_nt: TGTGCCAGCAGCGTAGGGGGGGGTGACAATGAGCAGTTCTTC; cdr3_aa: CASSVGGGDNEQFF; clone_size: many; v_call: TRBV9; d_call: TRBD2; j_call: TRBJ2-1
cdr3_nt: TGTGCCAGCAGCTTCAAGATCGGGGGCACTGGAAACACCATATATTTT; cdr3_aa: CASSFKIGGTGNTIYF; clone_size: few; v_call: TRBV11-2; d_call: .; j_call: TRBJ1-3
cdr3_nt: TGTGCCAGCAGTGAGTTTCGGGACACTGAAGCTTTCTTT; cdr3_aa: CASSEFRDTEAFF; clone_size: many; v_call: TRBV28; d_call: .; j_call: TRBJ1-1
cdr3_nt: TGCAGTGCTAGCGTCGCAGGCCTTACGATCTACACCTTC; cdr3_aa: CSASVAGLTIYTF; clone_size: many; v_call: TRBV20-1; d_call: .; j_call: TRBJ1-2
cdr3_nt: TGTGCCAGCAGCCCGAGGCGGGATTACTATGGCTACACCTTC; cdr3_aa: CASSPRRDYYGYTF; clone_size: many; v_call: TRBV12-3/TRBV12-4; d_call: .; j_call: TRBJ1-2
cdr3_nt: TGCAGCGGACTGATTTACAATGAGCAGTTCTTC; cdr3_aa: CSGLIYNEQFF; clone_size: many; v_call: TRBV29-1; d_call: .; j_call: TRBJ2-1
cdr3_nt: TGTGCCAGCAGCCCTGGGACTAGCTGGCGCGAGCAGTACTTC; cdr3_aa: CASSPGTSWREQYF; clone_size: .; v_call: TRBV7-9; d_call: TRBD2; j_call: TRBJ2-7
cdr3_nt: TGTGCCAGCAGTTTACCGCCGAATGACAGGTTCTATGGCTACACCTTC; cdr3_aa: CASSLPPNDRFYGYTF; clone_size: many; v_call: TRBV12-3/TRBV12-4; d_call: .; j_call: TRBJ1-2
cdr3_nt: TGTGCCAGCAGCGTTACAGGGAGCTCCTACGAGCAGTACTTC; cdr3_aa: CASSVTGSSYEQYF; clone_size: many; v_call: TRBV5-5; d_call: .; j_call: TRBJ2-7
cdr3_nt: TGTGCCAGCAGTGATGGGTCCTATTGGCTTGAGCAGTTCTTC; cdr3_aa: CASSDGSYWLEQFF; clone_size: few; v_call: TRBV2; d_call: .; j_call: TRBJ2-1
cdr3_nt: TGTGCCAGTACCTCCGCGGGGGGAATCTACAATGAGCAGTTCTTC; cdr3_aa: CASTSAGGIYNEQFF; clone_size: .; v_call: TRBV19; d_call: TRBD2; j_call: TRBJ2-1
cdr3_nt: TGTGCCAGCAGTCGGGGAGCGGGGGGCCATGAGCAGTTCTTC; cdr3_aa: CASSRGAGGHEQFF; clone_size: many; v_call: TRBV12-3/TRBV12-4; d_call: TRBD2; j_call: TRBJ2-1
cdr3_nt: TGTGCCAGCAGGGAGGGTTGGACAGATACGCAGTATTTT; cdr3_aa: CASREGWTDTQYF; clone_size: many; v_call: TRBV7-9; d_call: .; j_call: TRBJ2-3
cdr3_nt: TGTGCCAGCAGCGGACTACATACAGAGTTTAAGAACTATGGCTACACCTTC; cdr3_aa: CASSGLHTEFKNYGYTF; clone_size: few; v_call: TRBV9; d_call: .; j_call: TRBJ1-2
cdr3_nt: TGTGCCAGGGGAGCGAGGCTAGCGGGAGATACGCAGTATTTT; cdr3_aa: CARGARLAGDTQYF; clone_size: once; v_call: TRBV12-3/TRBV12-4; d_call: TRBD2; j_call: TRBJ2-3
cdr3_nt: TGTGCCAGCACCAATGGGGGCATCAATGAAAAACTGTTTTTT; cdr3_aa: CASTNGGINEKLFF; clone_size: many; v_call: TRBV6-2/TRBV6-3; d_call: .; j_call: TRBJ1-4
cdr3_nt: TGCAGTGCTAGGCAGGGAGTTTCACCCCTCCACTTT; cdr3_aa: CSARQGVSPLHF; clone_size: many; v_call: TRBV20-1; d_call: .; j_call: TRBJ1-6
cdr3_nt: TGTGCCAGCTCACCAGACAGTGTCTATGGCTACACCTTC; cdr3_aa: CASSPDSVYGYTF; clone_size: many; v_call: TRBV18; d_call: .; j_call: TRBJ1-2
cdr3_nt: TGCGCCAGCAGCTTGAGGCCCGGAGGGGAGACCCAGTACTTC; cdr3_aa: CASSLRPGGETQYF; clone_size: many; v_call: TRBV5-1; d_call: .; j_call: TRBJ2-5
cdr3_nt: TGTGCCAGCAGCGTATACACCGGGGAGCTGTTTTTT; cdr3_aa: CASSVYTGELFF; clone_size: many; v_call: TRBV7-2; d_call: .; j_call: TRBJ2-2
cdr3_nt: TGTGCCAGCAGCCCGGACAGAGGCAATCAGCCCCAGCATTTT; cdr3_aa: CASSPDRGNQPQHF; clone_size: .; v_call: TRBV12-3/TRBV12-4; d_call: .; j_call: TRBJ1-5
cdr3_nt: TGCAGTGCTAGAGATCCGAGACAGGGTAGTGGCTACACCTTC; cdr3_aa: CSARDPRQGSGYTF; clone_size: many; v_call: TRBV20-1; d_call: TRBD1; j_call: TRBJ1-2
cdr3_nt: TGTGCCAGCAGTTGGGACTTCACCGGGGAGCTGTTTTTT; cdr3_aa: CASSWDFTGELFF; clone_size: many; v_call: TRBV12-3/TRBV12-4; d_call: .; j_call: TRBJ2-2
cdr3_nt: TGCGCCAGCAGCTTTAGCAGGGCCTATGGCTACACCTTC; cdr3_aa: CASSFSRAYGYTF; clone_size: many; v_call: TRBV5-1; d_call: .; j_call: TRBJ1-2
cdr3_nt: TGTGCCAGCACCACGCCAGGGGATGAAGCTTTCTTT; cdr3_aa: CASTTPGDEAFF; clone_size: many; v_call: TRBV7-2; d_call: .; j_call: TRBJ1-1
cdr3_nt: TGTGCCTGGGACGGGACAGGGGCCTACGAAGCTTTCTTT; cdr3_aa: CAWDGTGAYEAFF; clone_size: few; v_call: TRBV30; d_call: TRBD1; j_call: TRBJ1-1
cdr3_nt: TGTGCCAGCAGCGTAAGGGGACAGCGGAACGACCGTGAGCAGTTCTTC; cdr3_aa: CASSVRGQRNDREQFF; clone_size: .; v_call: TRBV9; d_call: TRBD1; j_call: TRBJ2-1
cdr3_nt: TGTGCCAGCAGCCAGAAGCGGGGCACAGATACGCAGTATTTT; cdr3_aa: CASSQKRGTDTQYF; clone_size: .; v_call: TRBV7-8; d_call: .; j_call: TRBJ2-3
cdr3_nt: TGCGCCAGCAAATCGCTAGCGGGCACCACAGATACGCAGTATTTT; cdr3_aa: CASKSLAGTTDTQYF; clone_size: many; v_call: TRBV5-1; d_call: TRBD2; j_call: TRBJ2-3
cdr3_nt: TGCGCCAGCAGCTTGGCCCAGCGGAAAGCCGGGGAGCTGTTTTTT; cdr3_aa: CASSLAQRKAGELFF; clone_size: many; v_call: TRBV5-1; d_call: .; j_call: TRBJ2-2